This T cell receptor beta chain appears in the sequencing data of a study of T-cell reconstitution after alpha-beta-depleted transplantation in children. This clonotype showed up just a few times. This CDR3 is built from 16 residues. V was pared by 1 base and J by 5 bases, with 6 bases of the junction left unmatched. The germline gives CDR1 SGHTA, CDR2 FQGNSA. Unique molecular identifiers featured in how the TCRbeta library was prepared. TCRdb re-called the PCR reads with MiXCR, one entry per CDR3 protein. The sample yields hundreds of thousands of distinct CDR3 sequences, 15% to 20% seen once. The material was PBMCs from the stem cell graft donor, obtained from the stem cell graft. This chain links TRBV7-2 with TRBJ2-3; 10 bases map to TRBD2. This receptor was obtained from a human donor who donated a stem cell graft to a child with acute myeloid leukemia. The chain's CDR3 is CASSLERGGLGDTQYF. In DNA, the CDR3 is TGTGCCAGCAGCTTAGAGCGGGGGGGCCTTGGAGATACGCAGTATTTT.